The entry below describes one T cell receptor beta chain. Its specificity is not known. These data are taken from a study of cytomegalovirus exposure and HLA in healthy donors. Primers for the PCR totalled 60 Vbeta and 13 Jbeta. TCRdb keeps only in-frame clones here, not all; method: immunoSEQ multiplex PCR. Here the sample spans around 190,000 clones, 80% to 90% being singletons. There are 13 residues in the CDR3. Germline V gives CDR1 SGHTA, CDR2 FQGNSA. Trimming pared 4 bases from V and 10 bases from J, leaving 16 bases between. The study's findings and limits: Available immune exposure information was restricted to CMV serostatus only.

The material sequenced was PBMCs. This TCR was sampled from a girl aged 2 to 9 in good health and CMV-seropositive. The gene calls are TRBV7-2 and TRBJ1-1, with D maybe TRBD1 (5 bases). In DNA, the CDR3 is TGTGCCAGCAGCTCCCGGGACTCCGTCCCAGCTTTCTTT. Amino acid sequence: CASSSRDSVPAFF.